This T cell receptor beta chain was sequenced during a study of blood T cell repertoires in COVID-19. Trimming cost V 7 bases and J 4 bases; bases outside gene matches: 11. Per germline, CDR1 MNHEY and CDR2 SVGAGI. This CDR3 contains 15 residues. The assay was immunoSEQ multiplex PCR, and TCRdb's table has in-frame clones only and misses some. The sample includes about 140,000 clones, 85% to 90% seen only once; the top ten take approximately 35%. The chain uses TRBV6-5 and TRBJ1-2; 8 nucleotides agree with TRBD1. Sequencing was performed on peripheral blood. The receptor was derived from a man between 45 and 60 years old who had recovered from COVID-19. CDR3 coding DNA: TGTGCCAGCACCACAACAGGGGGACGAATCTATGGCTACACCTTC. Protein: CASTTTGGRIYGYTF.